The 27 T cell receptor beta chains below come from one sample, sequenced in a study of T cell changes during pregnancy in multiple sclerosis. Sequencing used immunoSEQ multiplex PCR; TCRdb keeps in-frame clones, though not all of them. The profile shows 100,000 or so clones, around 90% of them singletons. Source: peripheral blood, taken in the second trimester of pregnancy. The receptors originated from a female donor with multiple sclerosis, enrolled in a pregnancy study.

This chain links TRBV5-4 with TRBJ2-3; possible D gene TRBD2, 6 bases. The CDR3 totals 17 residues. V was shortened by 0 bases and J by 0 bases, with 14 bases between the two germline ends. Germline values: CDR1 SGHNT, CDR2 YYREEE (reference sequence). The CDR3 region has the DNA TGTGCCAGCAGCTTGGCGGGGGTGATTCTTAGCACAGATACGCAGTATTTT. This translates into CASSLAGVILSTDTQYF.

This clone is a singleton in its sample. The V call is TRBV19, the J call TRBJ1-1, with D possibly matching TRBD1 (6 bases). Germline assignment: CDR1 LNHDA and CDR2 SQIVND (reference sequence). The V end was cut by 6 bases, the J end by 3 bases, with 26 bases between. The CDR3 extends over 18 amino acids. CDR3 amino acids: CASRIYPPQGLGYTEAFF. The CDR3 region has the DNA TGTGCCAGTAGGATATATCCCCCCCAGGGGCTGGGATACACTGAAGCTTTCTTT.

Here the CDR3 reads CASRTQGYEQYF. The DNA for the CDR3 is TGTGCCAGCAGAACACAGGGCTACGAGCAGTACTTC. The V gene is TRBV6-5, the J gene TRBJ2-7; a weak D match, TRBD1 (6 bases). The V gene's germline CDR1 is MNHEY and CDR2 SVGAGI. The CDR3 covers 12 residues. V shed 6 bases and J shed 3 bases, with 9 bases lying between them.

The CDR3 here is CASSLAGRVYSTDTQYF. The CDR3, as DNA: TGTGCCAGCAGCTTGGCCGGCCGGGTCTACAGCACAGATACGCAGTATTTT. The V and J genes are TRBV5-4 and TRBJ2-3, with D uncertain. Germline V gene data show CDR1 as SGHNT and CDR2 as YYREEE (reference sequence). V was pared by 0 bases and J by 0 bases, with 14 bases between. This CDR3 is built from 17 residues.

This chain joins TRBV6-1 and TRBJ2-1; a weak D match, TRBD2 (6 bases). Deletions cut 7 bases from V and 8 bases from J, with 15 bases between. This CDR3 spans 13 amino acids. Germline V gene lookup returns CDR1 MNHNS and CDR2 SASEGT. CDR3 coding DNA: TGTGCCAGCATCCGGACACGCGGGGATGAGCAGTTCTTC. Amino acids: CASIRTRGDEQFF.

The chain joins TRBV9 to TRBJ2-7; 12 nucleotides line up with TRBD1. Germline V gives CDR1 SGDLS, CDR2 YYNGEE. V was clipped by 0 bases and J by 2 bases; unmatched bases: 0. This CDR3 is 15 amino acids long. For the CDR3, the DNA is TGTGCCAGCAGCGTAGGGGACAGGGGGCCCTACGAGCAGTACTTC. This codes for CASSVGDRGPYEQYF.

CDR3 protein: CASSSGVKNIQYF. The CDR3 DNA reads as TGTGCCAGCAGCTCCGGGGTCAAAAACATTCAGTACTTC. The chain employs TRBV7-2 and TRBJ2-4; perhaps TRBD2 as D (5 bases). Germline values: CDR1 SGHTA, CDR2 FQGNSA. V lost 4 bases and J 3 bases, leaving 7 bases between the germline ends. CDR3 length: 13 amino acids.

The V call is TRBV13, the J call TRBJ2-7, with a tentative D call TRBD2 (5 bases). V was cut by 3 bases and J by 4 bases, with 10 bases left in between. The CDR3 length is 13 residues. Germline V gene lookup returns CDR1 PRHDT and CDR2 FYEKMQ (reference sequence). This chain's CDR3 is CASSFPGIYEQYF. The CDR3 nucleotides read TGTGCCAGCAGCTTTCCCGGGATATACGAGCAGTACTTC. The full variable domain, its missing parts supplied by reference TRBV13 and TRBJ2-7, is AAGVIQSPRHLIKEKRETATLKCYPIPRHDTVYWYQQGPGQDPQFLISFYEKMQSDKGSIPDRFSAQQFSDYHSELNMSSLELGDSALYFCASSFPGIYEQYFGPGTRLTVT.

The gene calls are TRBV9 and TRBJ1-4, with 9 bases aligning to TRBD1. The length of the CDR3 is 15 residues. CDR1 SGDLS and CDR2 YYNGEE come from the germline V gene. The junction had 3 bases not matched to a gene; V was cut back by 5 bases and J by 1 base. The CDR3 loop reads CASSWTGETNEKLFF. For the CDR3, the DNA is TGTGCCAGCAGTTGGACAGGGGAAACTAATGAAAAACTGTTTTTT. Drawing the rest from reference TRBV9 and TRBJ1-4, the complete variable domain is DSGVTQTPKHLITATGQRVTLRCSPRSGDLSVYWYQQSLDQGLQFLIQYYNGEERAKGNILERFSAQQFPDLHSELNLSSLELGDSALYFCASSWTGETNEKLFFGSGTQLSVL.

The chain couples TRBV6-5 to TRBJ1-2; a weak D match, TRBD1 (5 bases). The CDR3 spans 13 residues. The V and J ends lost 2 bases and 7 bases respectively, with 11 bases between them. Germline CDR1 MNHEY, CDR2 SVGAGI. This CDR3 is CASSYGAGFGYTF. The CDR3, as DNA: TGTGCCAGCAGTTACGGAGCAGGGTTTGGCTACACCTTC.

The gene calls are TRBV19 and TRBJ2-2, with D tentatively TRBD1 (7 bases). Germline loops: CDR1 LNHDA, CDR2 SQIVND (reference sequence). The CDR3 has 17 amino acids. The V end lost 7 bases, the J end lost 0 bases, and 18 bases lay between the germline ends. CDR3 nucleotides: TGTGCCAGTACCTCTCGAGGGGGGACAGCGAACACCGGGGAGCTGTTTTTT. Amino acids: CASTSRGGTANTGELFF.

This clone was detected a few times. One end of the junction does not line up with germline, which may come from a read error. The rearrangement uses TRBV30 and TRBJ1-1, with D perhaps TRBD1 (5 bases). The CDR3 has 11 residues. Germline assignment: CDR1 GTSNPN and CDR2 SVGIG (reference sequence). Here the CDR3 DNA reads TGCATGGGGGGGAGGGAGGCTGAAGCTTTCTTT. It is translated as CMGGREAEAFF.

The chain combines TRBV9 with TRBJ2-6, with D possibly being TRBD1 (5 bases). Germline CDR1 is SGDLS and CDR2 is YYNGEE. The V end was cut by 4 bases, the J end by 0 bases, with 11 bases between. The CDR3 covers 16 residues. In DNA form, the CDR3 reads TGTGCCAGCAGCCCCAGACAGAGCTCTGGGGCCAACGTCCTGACTTTC. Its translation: CASSPRQSSGANVLTF. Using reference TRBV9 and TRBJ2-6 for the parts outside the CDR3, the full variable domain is DSGVTQTPKHLITATGQRVTLRCSPRSGDLSVYWYQQSLDQGLQFLIQYYNGEERAKGNILERFSAQQFPDLHSELNLSSLELGDSALYFCASSPRQSSGANVLTFGAGSRLTVL.

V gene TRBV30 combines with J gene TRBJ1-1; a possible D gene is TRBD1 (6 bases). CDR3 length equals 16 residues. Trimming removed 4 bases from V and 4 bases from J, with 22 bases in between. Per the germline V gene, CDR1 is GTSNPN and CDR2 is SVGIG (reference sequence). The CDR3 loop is CAWTNRQDTASTEAFF. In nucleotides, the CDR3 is TGTGCCTGGACCAACCGACAGGACACGGCGAGCACTGAAGCTTTCTTT.

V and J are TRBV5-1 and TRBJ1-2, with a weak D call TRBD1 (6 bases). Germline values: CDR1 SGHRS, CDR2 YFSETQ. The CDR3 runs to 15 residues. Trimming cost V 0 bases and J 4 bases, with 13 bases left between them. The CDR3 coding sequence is TGCGCCAGCAGCTTGGTTAGGGGGACAATCTATGGCTACACCTTC. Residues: CASSLVRGTIYGYTF. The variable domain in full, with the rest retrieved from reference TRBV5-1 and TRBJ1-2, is KAGVTQTPRYLIKTRGQQVTLSCSPISGHRSVSWYQQTPGQGLQFLFEYFSETQRNKGNFPGRFSGRQFSNSRSEMNVSTLELGDSALYLCASSLVRGTIYGYTFGSGTRLTVV.

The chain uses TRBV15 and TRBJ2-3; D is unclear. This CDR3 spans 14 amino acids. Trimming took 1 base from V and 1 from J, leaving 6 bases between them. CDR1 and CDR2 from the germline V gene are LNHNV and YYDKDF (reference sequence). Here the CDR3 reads CATSRGGGTDTQYF. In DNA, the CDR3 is TGTGCCACCAGCAGAGGTGGAGGCACAGATACGCAGTATTTT.

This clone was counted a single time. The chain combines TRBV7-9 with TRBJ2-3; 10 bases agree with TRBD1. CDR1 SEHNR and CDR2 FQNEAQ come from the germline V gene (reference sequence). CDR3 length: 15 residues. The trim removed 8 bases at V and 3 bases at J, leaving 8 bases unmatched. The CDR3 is CASGKGQGGTDTQYF. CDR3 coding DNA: TGTGCCAGCGGAAAAGGACAGGGGGGGACAGATACGCAGTATTTT.

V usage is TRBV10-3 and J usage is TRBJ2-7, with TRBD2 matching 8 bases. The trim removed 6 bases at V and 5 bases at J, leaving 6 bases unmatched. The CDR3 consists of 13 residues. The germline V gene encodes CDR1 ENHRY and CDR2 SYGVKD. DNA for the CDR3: TGTGCCATCAGAAGCGGGAGCGGCCACGAGCAGTACTTC. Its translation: CAIRSGSGHEQYF.

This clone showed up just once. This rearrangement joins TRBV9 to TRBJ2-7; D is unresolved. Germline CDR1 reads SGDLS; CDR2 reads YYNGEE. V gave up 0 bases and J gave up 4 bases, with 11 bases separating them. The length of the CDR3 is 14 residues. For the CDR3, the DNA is TGTGCCAGCAGCGTAGTGGCGGAATCTTACGAGCAGTACTTC. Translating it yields CASSVVAESYEQYF. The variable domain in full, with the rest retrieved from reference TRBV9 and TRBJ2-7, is DSGVTQTPKHLITATGQRVTLRCSPRSGDLSVYWYQQSLDQGLQFLIQYYNGEERAKGNILERFSAQQFPDLHSELNLSSLELGDSALYFCASSVVAESYEQYFGPGTRLTVT.

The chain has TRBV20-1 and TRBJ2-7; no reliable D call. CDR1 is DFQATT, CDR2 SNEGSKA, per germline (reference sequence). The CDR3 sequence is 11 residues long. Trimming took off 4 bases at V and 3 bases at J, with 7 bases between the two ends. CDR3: CSATPYYEQYF. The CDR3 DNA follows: TGCAGTGCTACCCCGTACTACGAGCAGTACTTC.

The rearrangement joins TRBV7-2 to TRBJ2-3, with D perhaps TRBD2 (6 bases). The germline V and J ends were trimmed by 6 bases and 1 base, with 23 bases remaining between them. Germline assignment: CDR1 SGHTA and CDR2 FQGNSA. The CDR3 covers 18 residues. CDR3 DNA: TGTGCCAGCAGGGGGGACTCACGCCTCCCTTTAGGCACAGATACGCAGTATTTT. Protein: CASRGDSRLPLGTDTQYF.

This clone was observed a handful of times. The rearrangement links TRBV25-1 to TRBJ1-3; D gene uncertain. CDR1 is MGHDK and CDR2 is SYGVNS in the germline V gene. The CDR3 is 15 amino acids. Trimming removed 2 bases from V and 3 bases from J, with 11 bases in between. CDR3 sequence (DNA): TGTGCCAGCAGTGAAGCGGGAGGCTTTGGAAACACCATATATTTT. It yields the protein CASSEAGGFGNTIYF. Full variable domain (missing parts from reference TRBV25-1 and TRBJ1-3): EADIYQTPRYLVIGTGKKITLECSQTMGHDKMYWYQQDPGMELHLIHYSYGVNSTEKGDLSSESTVSRIRTEHFPLTLESARPSHTSQYLCASSEAGGFGNTIYFGEGSWLTVV.

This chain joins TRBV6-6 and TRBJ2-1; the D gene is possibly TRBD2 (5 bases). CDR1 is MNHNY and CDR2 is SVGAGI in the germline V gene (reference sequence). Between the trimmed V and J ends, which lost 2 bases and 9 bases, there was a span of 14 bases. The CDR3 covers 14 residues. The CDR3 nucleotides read TGTGCCAGCAGTTACGAGGGTACAAGAGGTGAGCAGTTCTTC. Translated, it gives CASSYEGTRGEQFF.

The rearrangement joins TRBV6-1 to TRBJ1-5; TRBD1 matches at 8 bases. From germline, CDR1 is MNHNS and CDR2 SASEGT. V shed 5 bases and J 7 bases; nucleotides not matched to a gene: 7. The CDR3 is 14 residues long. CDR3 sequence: CASSMDRVGQPQHF. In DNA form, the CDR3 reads TGTGCCAGCAGTATGGACAGGGTAGGCCAGCCCCAGCATTTT.

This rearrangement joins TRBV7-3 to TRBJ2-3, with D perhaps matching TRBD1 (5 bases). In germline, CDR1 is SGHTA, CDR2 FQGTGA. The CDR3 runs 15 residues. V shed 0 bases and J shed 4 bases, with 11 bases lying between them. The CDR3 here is CASSLTRGLSDTQYF. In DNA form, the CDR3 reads TGTGCCAGCAGCTTAACAAGGGGTCTTTCAGATACGCAGTATTTT.

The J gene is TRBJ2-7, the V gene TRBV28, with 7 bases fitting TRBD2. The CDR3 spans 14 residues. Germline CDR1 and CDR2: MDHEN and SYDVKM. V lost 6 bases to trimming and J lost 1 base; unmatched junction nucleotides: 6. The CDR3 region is CASRSSGASYEQYF. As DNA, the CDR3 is TGTGCCAGCAGGTCAAGCGGGGCTTCCTACGAGCAGTACTTC.

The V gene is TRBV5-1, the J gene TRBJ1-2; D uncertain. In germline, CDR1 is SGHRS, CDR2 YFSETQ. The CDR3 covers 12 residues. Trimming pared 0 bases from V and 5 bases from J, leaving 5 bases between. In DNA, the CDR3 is TGCGCCAGCAGCTTGGGTAGTTATGGCTACACCTTC. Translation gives CASSLGSYGYTF.